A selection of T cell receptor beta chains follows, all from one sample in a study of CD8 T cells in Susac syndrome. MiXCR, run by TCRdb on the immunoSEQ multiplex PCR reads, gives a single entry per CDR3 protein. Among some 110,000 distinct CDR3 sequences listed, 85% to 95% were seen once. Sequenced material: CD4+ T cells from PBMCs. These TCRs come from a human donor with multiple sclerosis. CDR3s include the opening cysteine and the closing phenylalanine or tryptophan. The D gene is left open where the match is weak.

CDR3: CASSPRTSTLNTQYF
J: TRBJ2-3
D: TRBD2
V: TRBV18

CDR3: CASSYRRGEKLFF
J: TRBJ1-4
D: NA
V: TRBV6-5

CDR3: CASSPGLGTEAFF
J: TRBJ1-1
D: NA
V: TRBV3-1

CDR3: CSVAESVYGYTF
J: TRBJ1-2
D: NA
V: TRBV29-1

CDR3: CASSYGQKNIQYF
J: TRBJ2-4
D: NA
V: TRBV6-2/TRBV6-3

CDR3: CASRPAGTSASYEQYF
J: TRBJ2-7
D: TRBD2
V: TRBV28

CDR3: CAWKLAVQGEQFF
J: TRBJ2-1
D: TRBD2
V: TRBV30

CDR3: CAWAGGRTDTQYF
J: TRBJ2-3
D: TRBD1
V: TRBV30

CDR3: CSAKASGANVLTF
J: TRBJ2-6
D: NA
V: TRBV20-1

CDR3: CASASPSFRYTF
J: TRBJ1-2
D: NA
V: TRBV6-5

CDR3: CSVTGTGGAGGYTF
J: TRBJ1-2
D: TRBD1
V: TRBV20-1

CDR3: CASSQDPSGGGQETQYF
J: TRBJ2-5
D: TRBD2
V: TRBV4-1

CDR3: CASSRVGGISGANVLTF
J: TRBJ2-6
D: NA
V: TRBV18

CDR3: CARQGANTEAFF
J: TRBJ1-1
D: TRBD1
V: TRBV2

CDR3: CASRWGQGNSPLHF
J: TRBJ1-6
D: NA
V: TRBV2

CDR3: CASSYPTSQAMTEAFF
J: TRBJ1-1
D: NA
V: TRBV6-5

CDR3: CASSPSGGRSGANVLTF
J: TRBJ2-6
D: TRBD2
V: TRBV5-4

CDR3: CASSLGQGPNEQYF
J: TRBJ2-7
D: NA
V: TRBV5-1

CDR3: CASGKGAGSYNEQFF
J: TRBJ2-1
D: TRBD1
V: TRBV12-5

CDR3: CASSPIQGKGIETQYF
J: TRBJ2-5
D: NA
V: TRBV12-3/TRBV12-4

CDR3: CASTSLAGVETQYF
J: TRBJ2-5
D: TRBD2
V: TRBV28

CDR3: CASSKPTGRQETQYF
J: TRBJ2-5
D: TRBD1
V: TRBV6-2/TRBV6-3

CDR3: CASSPQQGTEAFF
J: TRBJ1-1
D: NA
V: TRBV12-3/TRBV12-4

CDR3: CAWSLAGVADTQYF
J: TRBJ2-3
D: TRBD2
V: TRBV30

CDR3: CASSWTDRVNSPLHF
J: TRBJ1-6
D: TRBD1
V: TRBV6-5

CDR3: CASSLEEGGYTF
J: TRBJ1-2
D: NA
V: TRBV7-9

CDR3: CASSQDDRANYGYTF
J: TRBJ1-2
D: NA
V: TRBV4-3

CDR3: CASSERVWSSNQPQHF
J: TRBJ1-5
D: NA
V: TRBV6-1

CDR3: CASSSQQDHTGELFF
J: TRBJ2-2
D: NA
V: TRBV18

CDR3: CASTSWTGWTDTQYF
J: TRBJ2-3
D: TRBD1
V: TRBV5-1

CDR3: CASSDYGGFIGGYTF
J: TRBJ1-2
D: NA
V: TRBV6-4

CDR3: CASNSGTGAGANVLTF
J: TRBJ2-6
D: TRBD1
V: TRBV6-1

CDR3: CASSLEHRAGEQFF
J: TRBJ2-1
D: NA
V: TRBV7-7

CDR3: CASSADRGGETQYF
J: TRBJ2-5
D: TRBD1
V: TRBV7-2

CDR3: CSARPGNTGELFF
J: TRBJ2-2
D: NA
V: TRBV20-1

CDR3: CASSDGPGSYTF
J: TRBJ1-2
D: NA
V: TRBV2

CDR3: CASSLEIPSGVNIQYF
J: TRBJ2-4
D: TRBD2
V: TRBV7-9

CDR3: CASSPPNGGGVREQFF
J: TRBJ2-1
D: TRBD2
V: TRBV18

CDR3: CASSQVGAVYGYTF
J: TRBJ1-2
D: NA
V: TRBV4-1

CDR3: CSASPTIVGTEAFF
J: TRBJ1-1
D: NA
V: TRBV20-1

CDR3: CASSHRGLDSHSGNTIYF
J: TRBJ1-3
D: NA
V: TRBV4-2

CDR3: CASSWDSRPPNIQYF
J: TRBJ2-4
D: NA
V: TRBV5-1

CDR3: CASSTRVQPNQPQHF
J: TRBJ1-5
D: NA
V: TRBV12-3/TRBV12-4

CDR3: CASSLSGGATDIQYF
J: TRBJ2-4
D: NA
V: TRBV28

CDR3: CSASFGTNGGSPLHF
J: TRBJ1-6
D: NA
V: TRBV20-1

CDR3: CASSTGTGGYGYTF
J: TRBJ1-2
D: TRBD1
V: TRBV2

CDR3: CASSPRHLPEGYTF
J: TRBJ1-2
D: NA
V: TRBV7-2

CDR3: CASRQSGTGTDTQYF
J: TRBJ2-3
D: TRBD2
V: TRBV4-2

CDR3: CASSLGDSSQPQHF
J: TRBJ1-5
D: TRBD1
V: TRBV5-1

CDR3: CASSQGGQGVEGYTF
J: TRBJ1-2
D: NA
V: TRBV3-1

CDR3: CASSQGTERGYTF
J: TRBJ1-2
D: TRBD1
V: TRBV3-1

CDR3: CAWSEDRIYQPQHF
J: TRBJ1-5
D: NA
V: TRBV30

CDR3: CASSLGYTGELFF
J: TRBJ2-2
D: NA
V: TRBV28

CDR3: CASRESSYNSPLHF
J: TRBJ1-6
D: NA
V: TRBV2

CDR3: CSASMGGGGGPTDTQYF
J: TRBJ2-3
D: TRBD2
V: TRBV20-1